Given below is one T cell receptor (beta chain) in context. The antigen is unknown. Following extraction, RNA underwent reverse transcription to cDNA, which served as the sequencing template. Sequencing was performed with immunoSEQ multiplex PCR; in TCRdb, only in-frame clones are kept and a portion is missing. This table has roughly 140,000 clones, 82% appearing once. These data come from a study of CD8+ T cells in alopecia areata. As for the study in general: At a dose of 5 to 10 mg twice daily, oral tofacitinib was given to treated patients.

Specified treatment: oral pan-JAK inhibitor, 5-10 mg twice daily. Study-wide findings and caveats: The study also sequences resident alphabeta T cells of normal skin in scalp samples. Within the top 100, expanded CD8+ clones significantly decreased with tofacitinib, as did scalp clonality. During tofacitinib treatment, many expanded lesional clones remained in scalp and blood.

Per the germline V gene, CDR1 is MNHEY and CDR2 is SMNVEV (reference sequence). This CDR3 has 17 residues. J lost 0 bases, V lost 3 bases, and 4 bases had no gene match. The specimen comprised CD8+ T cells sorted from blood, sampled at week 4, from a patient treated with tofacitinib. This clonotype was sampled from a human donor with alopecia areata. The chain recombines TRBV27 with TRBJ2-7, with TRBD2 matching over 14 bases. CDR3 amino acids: CASSLTSGGDFSYEQYF. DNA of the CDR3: TGTGCCAGCAGTTTGACTAGCGGGGGGGATTTCTCCTACGAGCAGTACTTC.